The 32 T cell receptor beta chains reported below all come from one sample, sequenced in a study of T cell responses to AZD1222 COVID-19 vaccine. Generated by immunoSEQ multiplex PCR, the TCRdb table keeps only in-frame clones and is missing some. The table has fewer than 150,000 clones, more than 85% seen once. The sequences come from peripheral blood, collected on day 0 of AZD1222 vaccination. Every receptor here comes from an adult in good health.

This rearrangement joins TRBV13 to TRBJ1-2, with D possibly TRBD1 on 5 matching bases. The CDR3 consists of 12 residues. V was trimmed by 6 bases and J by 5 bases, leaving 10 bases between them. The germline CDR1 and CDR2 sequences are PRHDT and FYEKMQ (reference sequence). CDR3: CASSIRQYGYTF. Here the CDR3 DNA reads TGTGCCAGCAGTATCCGACAGTATGGCTACACCTTC. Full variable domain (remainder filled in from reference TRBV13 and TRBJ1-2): AAGVIQSPRHLIKEKRETATLKCYPIPRHDTVYWYQQGPGQDPQFLISFYEKMQSDKGSIPDRFSAQQFSDYHSELNMSSLELGDSALYFCASSIRQYGYTFGSGTRLTVV.

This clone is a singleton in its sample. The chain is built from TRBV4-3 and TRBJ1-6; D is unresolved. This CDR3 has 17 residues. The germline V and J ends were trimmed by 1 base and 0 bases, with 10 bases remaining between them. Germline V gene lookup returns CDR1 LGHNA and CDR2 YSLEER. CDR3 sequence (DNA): TGCGCCAGCAGCCAAGTTGCCAGCAGCTCCTATAATTCACCCCTCCACTTT. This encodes CASSQVASSSYNSPLHF.

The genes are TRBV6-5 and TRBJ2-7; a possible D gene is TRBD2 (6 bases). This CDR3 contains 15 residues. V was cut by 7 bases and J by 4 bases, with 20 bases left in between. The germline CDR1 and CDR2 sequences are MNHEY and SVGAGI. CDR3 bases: TGTGCCAGCACCTTAAGGGCGGGGAGCCCTTACGAGCAGTACTTC. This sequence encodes CASTLRAGSPYEQYF.

The CDR3 DNA is TGTGCCAGCAGCTGGGACAGGACTACGAACACTGAAGCTTTCTTT. It translates to CASSWDRTTNTEAFF. The chain recombines TRBV7-2 with TRBJ1-1; 8 bases fit TRBD1. The CDR3 is 15 residues long. CDR1 SGHTA and CDR2 FQGNSA come from the germline V gene. V dropped 4 bases and J dropped 1; count of bases not matched to a gene: 5.

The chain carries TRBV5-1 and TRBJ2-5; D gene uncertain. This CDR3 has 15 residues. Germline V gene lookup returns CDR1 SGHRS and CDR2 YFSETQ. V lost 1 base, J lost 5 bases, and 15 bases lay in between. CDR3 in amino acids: CASSLTPDARETQYF. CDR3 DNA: TGCGCCAGCAGCTTGACCCCGGACGCGCGCGAGACCCAGTACTTC. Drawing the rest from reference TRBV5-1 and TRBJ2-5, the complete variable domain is KAGVTQTPRYLIKTRGQQVTLSCSPISGHRSVSWYQQTPGQGLQFLFEYFSETQRNKGNFPGRFSGRQFSNSRSEMNVSTLELGDSALYLCASSLTPDARETQYFGPGTRLLVL.

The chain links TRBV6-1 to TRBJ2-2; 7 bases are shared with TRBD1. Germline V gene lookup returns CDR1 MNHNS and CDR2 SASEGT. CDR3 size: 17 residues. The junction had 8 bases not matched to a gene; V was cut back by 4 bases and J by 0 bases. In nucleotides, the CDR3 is TGTGCCAGCAGTGGGGGACAGTTGCTCACGAACACCGGGGAGCTGTTTTTT. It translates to CASSGGQLLTNTGELFF.

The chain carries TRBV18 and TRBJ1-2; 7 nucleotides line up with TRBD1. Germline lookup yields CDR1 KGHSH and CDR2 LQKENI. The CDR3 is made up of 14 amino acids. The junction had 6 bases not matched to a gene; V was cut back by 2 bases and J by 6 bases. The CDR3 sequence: CASSPNRGEDGYTF. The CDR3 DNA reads TGTGCCAGCTCACCAAACAGGGGCGAAGATGGCTACACCTTC.

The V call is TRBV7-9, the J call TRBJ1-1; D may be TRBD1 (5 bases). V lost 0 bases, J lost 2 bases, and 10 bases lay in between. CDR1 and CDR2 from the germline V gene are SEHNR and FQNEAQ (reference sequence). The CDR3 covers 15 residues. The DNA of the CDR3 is TGTGCCAGCAGCTTAGCCGGGGCGGGAAACACTGAAGCTTTCTTT. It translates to CASSLAGAGNTEAFF.

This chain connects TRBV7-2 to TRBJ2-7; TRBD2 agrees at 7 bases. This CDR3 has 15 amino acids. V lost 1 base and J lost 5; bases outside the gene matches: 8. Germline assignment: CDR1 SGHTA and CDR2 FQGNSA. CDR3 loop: CASSLVLAGVHEQYF. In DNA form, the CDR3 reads TGTGCCAGCAGCTTAGTGTTGGCGGGAGTCCACGAGCAGTACTTC.

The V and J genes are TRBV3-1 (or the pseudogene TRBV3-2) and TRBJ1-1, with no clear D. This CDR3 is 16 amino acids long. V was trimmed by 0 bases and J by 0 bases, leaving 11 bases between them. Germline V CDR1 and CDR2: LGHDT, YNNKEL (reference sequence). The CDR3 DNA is TGTGCCAGCAGCCAAGAATATGGGCGTCTGAACACTGAAGCTTTCTTT. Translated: CASSQEYGRLNTEAFF.

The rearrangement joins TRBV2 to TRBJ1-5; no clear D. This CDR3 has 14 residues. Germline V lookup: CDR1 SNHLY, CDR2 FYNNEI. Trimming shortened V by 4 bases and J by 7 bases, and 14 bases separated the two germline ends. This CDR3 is CASSGRRAGQPQHF. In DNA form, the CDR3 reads TGTGCCAGCAGTGGGAGGAGGGCAGGACAGCCCCAGCATTTT. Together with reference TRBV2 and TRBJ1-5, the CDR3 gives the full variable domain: EPEVTQTPSHQVTQMGQEVILRCVPISNHLYFYWYRQILGQKVEFLVSFYNNEISEKSEIFDDQFSVERPDGSNFTLKIRSTKLEDSAMYFCASSGRRAGQPQHFGDGTRLSIL.

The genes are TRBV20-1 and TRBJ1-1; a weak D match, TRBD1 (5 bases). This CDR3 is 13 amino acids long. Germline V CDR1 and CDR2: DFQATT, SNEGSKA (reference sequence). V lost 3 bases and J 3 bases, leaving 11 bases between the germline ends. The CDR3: CSASSPGDTEAFF. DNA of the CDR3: TGCAGTGCTAGTTCCCCGGGGGACACTGAAGCTTTCTTT.

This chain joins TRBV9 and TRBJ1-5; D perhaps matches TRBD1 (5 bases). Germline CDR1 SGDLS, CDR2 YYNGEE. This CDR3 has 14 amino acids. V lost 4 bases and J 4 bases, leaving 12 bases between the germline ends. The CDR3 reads CASSPSGGNQPQHF. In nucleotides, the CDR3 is TGTGCCAGCAGCCCCTCGGGGGGGAATCAGCCCCAGCATTTT.

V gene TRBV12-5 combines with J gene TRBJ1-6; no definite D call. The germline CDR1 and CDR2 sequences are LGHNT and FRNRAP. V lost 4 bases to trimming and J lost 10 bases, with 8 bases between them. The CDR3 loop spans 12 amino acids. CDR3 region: CASGYTASPLHF. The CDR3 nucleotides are TGTGCTAGTGGTTATACAGCGTCACCCCTCCACTTT.

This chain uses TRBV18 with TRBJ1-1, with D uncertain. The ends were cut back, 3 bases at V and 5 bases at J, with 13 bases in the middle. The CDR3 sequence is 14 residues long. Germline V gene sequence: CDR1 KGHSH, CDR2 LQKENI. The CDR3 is CASSPGQDATEAFF. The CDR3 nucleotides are TGTGCCAGCTCACCTGGGCAGGACGCGACTGAAGCTTTCTTT.

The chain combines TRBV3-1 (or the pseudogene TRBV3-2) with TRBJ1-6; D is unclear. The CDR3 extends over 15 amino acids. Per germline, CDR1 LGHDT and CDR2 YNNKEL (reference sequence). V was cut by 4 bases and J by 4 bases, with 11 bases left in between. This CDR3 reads CASSPYQEYNSPLHF. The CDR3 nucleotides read TGTGCCAGCAGCCCTTATCAGGAATATAATTCACCCCTCCACTTT.

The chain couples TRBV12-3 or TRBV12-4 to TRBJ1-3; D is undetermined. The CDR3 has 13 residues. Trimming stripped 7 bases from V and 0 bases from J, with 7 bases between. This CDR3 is CASTGNSGNTIYF. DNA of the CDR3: TGTGCCAGCACTGGCAACTCTGGAAACACCATATATTTT.

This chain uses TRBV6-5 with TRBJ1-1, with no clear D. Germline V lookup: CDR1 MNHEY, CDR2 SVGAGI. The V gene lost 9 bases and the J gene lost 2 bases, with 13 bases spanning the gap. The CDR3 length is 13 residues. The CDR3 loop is CASLEWGNTEAFF. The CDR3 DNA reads TGTGCCAGTTTGGAGTGGGGAAACACTGAAGCTTTCTTT.

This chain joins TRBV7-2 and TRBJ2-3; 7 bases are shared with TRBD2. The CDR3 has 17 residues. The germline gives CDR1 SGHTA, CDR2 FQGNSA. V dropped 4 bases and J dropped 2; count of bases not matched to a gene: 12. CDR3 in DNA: TGTGCCAGCAGCTCCCCCCCCGGGGGGTCCCTCACAGATACGCAGTATTTT. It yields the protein CASSSPPGGSLTDTQYF.

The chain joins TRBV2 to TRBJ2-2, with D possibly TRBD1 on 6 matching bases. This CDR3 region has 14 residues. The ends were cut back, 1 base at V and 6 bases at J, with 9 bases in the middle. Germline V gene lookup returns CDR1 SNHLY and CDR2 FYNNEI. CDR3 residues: CASSEVGAAGELFF. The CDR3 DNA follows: TGTGCCAGCAGTGAAGTGGGGGCTGCCGGGGAGCTGTTTTTT.

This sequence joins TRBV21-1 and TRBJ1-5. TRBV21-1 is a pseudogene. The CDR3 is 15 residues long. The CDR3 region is CASSPLGGSNQPQHF. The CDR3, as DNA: TGTGCCAGCAGCCCCCTTGGAGGGAGCAATCAGCCCCAGCATTTT.

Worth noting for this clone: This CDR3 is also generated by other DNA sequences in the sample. CDR3 sequence: CASSFGGGTDTQYF. CDR3 bases: TGCGCCAGCAGTTTCGGGGGAGGTACAGATACGCAGTATTTT. V usage is TRBV5-1 and J usage is TRBJ2-3; possibly TRBD2 for D (6 bases). Trimming took 5 bases from V and 3 from J, leaving 13 bases between them. The V gene's germline CDR1 is SGHRS and CDR2 YFSETQ. The CDR3 runs 14 residues.

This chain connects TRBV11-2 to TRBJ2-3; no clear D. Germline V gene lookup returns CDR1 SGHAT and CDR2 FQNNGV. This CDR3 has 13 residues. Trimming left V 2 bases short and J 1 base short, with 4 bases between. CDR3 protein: CASSLRGTDTQYF. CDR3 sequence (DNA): TGTGCCAGCAGCTTAAGAGGCACAGATACGCAGTATTTT.

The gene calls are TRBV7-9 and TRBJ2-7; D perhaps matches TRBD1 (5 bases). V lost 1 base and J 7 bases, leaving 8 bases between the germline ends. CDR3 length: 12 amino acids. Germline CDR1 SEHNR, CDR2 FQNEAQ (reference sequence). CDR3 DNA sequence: TGTGCCAGCAGCTTAGGGACACGGGAGCAGTACTTC. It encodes CASSLGTREQYF. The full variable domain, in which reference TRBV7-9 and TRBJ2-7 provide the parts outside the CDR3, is DTGVSQNPRHKITKRGQNVTFRCDPISEHNRLYWYRQTLGQGPEFLTYFQNEAQLEKSRLLSDRFSAERPKGSFSTLEIQRTEQGDSAMYLCASSLGTREQYFGPGTRLTVT.

The CDR3 nucleotides read TGTGCCAGCAGCTTACGGGGGGGCGACCAAGAGACCCAGTACTTC. Its translation: CASSLRGGDQETQYF. The gene calls are TRBV7-9 and TRBJ2-5; 8 bases are shared with TRBD2. This CDR3 region has 15 residues. V lost 2 bases, J lost 0 bases, and 2 bases stayed unmatched. Germline lookup yields CDR1 SEHNR and CDR2 FQNEAQ (reference sequence).

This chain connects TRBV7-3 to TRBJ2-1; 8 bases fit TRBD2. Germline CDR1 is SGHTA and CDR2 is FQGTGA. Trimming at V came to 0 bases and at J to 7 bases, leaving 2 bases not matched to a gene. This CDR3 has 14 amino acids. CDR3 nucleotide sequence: TGTGCCAGCAGCTTAACCTCGGGAGGGAATGAGCAGTTCTTC. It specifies CASSLTSGGNEQFF.

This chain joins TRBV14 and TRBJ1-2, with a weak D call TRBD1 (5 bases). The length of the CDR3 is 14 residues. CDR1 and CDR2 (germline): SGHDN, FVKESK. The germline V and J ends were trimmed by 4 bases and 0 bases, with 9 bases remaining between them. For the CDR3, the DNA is TGTGCCAGCAGCCCAGGGTTTTCTAACTATGGCTACACCTTC. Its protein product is CASSPGFSNYGYTF.

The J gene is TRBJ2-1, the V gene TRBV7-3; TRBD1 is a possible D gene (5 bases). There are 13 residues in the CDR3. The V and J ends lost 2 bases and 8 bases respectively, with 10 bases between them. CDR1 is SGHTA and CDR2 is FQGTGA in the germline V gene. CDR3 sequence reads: CASSLGRAYEQFF. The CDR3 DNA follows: TGTGCCAGCAGCTTAGGCAGGGCGTATGAGCAGTTCTTC. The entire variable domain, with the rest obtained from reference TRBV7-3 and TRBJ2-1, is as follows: GAGVSQTPSNKVTEKGKYVELRCDPISGHTALYWYRQSLGQGPEFLIYFQGTGAADDSGLPNDRFFAVRPEGSVSTLKIQRTERGDSAVYLCASSLGRAYEQFFGPGTRLTVL.

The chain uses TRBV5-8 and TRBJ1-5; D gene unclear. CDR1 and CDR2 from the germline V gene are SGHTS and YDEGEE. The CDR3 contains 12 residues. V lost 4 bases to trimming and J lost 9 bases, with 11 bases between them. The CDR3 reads CASSPFGGPQHF. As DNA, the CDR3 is TGTGCCAGCAGCCCCTTCGGTGGGCCCCAGCATTTT.

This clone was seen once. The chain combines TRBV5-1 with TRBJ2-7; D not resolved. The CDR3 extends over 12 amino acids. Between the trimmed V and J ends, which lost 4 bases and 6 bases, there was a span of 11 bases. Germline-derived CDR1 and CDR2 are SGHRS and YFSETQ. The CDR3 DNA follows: TGCGCCAGCAGCCCCCCCCAAGGCGAGCAGTACTTC. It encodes CASSPPQGEQYF.

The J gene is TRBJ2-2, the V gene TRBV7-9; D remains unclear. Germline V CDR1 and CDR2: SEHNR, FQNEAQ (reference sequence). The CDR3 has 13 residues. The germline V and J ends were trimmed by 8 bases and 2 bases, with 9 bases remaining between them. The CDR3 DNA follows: TGTGCCAGCTCACTATTCAACACCGGGGAGCTGTTTTTT. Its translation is CASSLFNTGELFF.

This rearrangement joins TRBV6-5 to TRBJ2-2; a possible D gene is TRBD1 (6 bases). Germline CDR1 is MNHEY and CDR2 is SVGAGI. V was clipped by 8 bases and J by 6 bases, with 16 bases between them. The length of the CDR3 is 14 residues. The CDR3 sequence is CASHRTGRSGELFF. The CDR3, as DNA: TGTGCCAGCCATAGAACAGGGCGTTCCGGGGAGCTGTTTTTT.